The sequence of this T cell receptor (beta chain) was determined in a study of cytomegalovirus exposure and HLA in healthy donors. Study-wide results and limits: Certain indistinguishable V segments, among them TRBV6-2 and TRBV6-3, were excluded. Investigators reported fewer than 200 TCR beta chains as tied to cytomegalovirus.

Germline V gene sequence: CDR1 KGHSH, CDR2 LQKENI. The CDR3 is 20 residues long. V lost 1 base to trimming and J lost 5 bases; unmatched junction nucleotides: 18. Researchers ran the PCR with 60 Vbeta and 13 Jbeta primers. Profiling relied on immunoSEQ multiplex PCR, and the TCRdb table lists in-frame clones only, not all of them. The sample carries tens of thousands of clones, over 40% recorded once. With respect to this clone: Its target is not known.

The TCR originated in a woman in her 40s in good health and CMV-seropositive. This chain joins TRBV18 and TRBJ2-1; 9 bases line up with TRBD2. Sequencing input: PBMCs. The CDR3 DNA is TGTGCCAGCTCACCACTTATTAGCGGGGGAACTTTGAAAAATGACAATGAGCAGTTCTTC. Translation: CASSPLISGGTLKNDNEQFF. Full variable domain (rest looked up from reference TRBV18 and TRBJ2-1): NAGVMQNPRHLVRRRGQEARLRCSPMKGHSHVYWYRQLPEEGLKFMVYLQKENIIDESGMPKERFSAEFPKEGPSILRIQQVVRGDSAAYFCASSPLISGGTLKNDNEQFFGPGTRLTVL.